Shown below are 18 T cell receptor beta chains from a single sample sequenced in a study of blood T cell repertoires in COVID-19. Repertoires were generated with immunoSEQ multiplex PCR, while TCRdb's copy carries only in-frame clones and drops some. The table includes some 250,000 clones, roughly 83% detected once. The material sequenced was peripheral blood. These receptors all come from a man aged 80 or over with acute or convalescent COVID-19.

The gene calls are TRBV5-1 and TRBJ1-6, with 9 positions matching TRBD1. The CDR3 spans 14 residues. Germline CDR1 reads SGHRS; CDR2 reads YFSETQ. After removal of 1 base from V and 9 bases from J, the junction contained 2 bases not matched to a gene. The CDR3 DNA reads TGCGCCAGCAGCTTGCTGGACAGGGGTTCACCCCTCCACTTT. This codes for CASSLLDRGSPLHF.

The V and J genes are TRBV5-4 and TRBJ2-5; D uncertain. Germline values: CDR1 SGHNT, CDR2 YYREEE (reference sequence). The germline V and J ends were trimmed by 0 bases and 1 base, with 10 bases remaining between them. The CDR3 length is 15 residues. Written as DNA, the CDR3 is TGTGCCAGCAGCTTGGAAGTGGCAACCCAAGAGACCCAGTACTTC. It translates to CASSLEVATQETQYF.

The chain carries TRBV2 and TRBJ1-1; D is unclear. There are 13 residues in the CDR3. Between the trimmed V and J ends, which lost 7 bases and 0 bases, there was a span of 9 bases. Germline values: CDR1 SNHLY, CDR2 FYNNEI. The CDR3 DNA reads TGTGCCAGCACCTCCGGAGTGAACACTGAAGCTTTCTTT. Protein: CASTSGVNTEAFF.

The chain recombines TRBV24-1 with TRBJ1-1; no firm D call. Trimming pared 3 bases from V and 0 bases from J, leaving 4 bases between. Per the germline V gene, CDR1 is KGHDR and CDR2 is SFDVKD. The CDR3 loop spans 13 amino acids. For the CDR3, the DNA is TGTGCCACCAGTGATCCATTGAACACTGAAGCTTTCTTT. This encodes CATSDPLNTEAFF.

V and J are TRBV7-3 and TRBJ2-2, with D perhaps TRBD2 (6 bases). V lost 3 bases, J lost 0 bases, and 8 bases lay in between. Germline CDR1 and CDR2: SGHTA and FQGTGA. This CDR3 is 15 amino acids long. The CDR3 region has the DNA TGTGCCAGCAGCTTTGGCGGGACGAACACCGGGGAGCTGTTTTTT. This sequence encodes CASSFGGTNTGELFF. The full variable domain, completed using reference TRBV7-3 and TRBJ2-2, is GAGVSQTPSNKVTEKGKYVELRCDPISGHTALYWYRQSLGQGPEFLIYFQGTGAADDSGLPNDRFFAVRPEGSVSTLKIQRTERGDSAVYLCASSFGGTNTGELFFGEGSRLTVL.

The CDR3 loop is CSVGDSLQQPQHF. CDR3 in DNA: TGCAGCGTAGGGGACAGTCTTCAACAGCCCCAGCATTTT. This chain joins TRBV29-1 and TRBJ1-5; TRBD1 aligns across 7 bases. V shed 6 bases, J shed 7 bases, and the junction held 9 bases outside the gene matches. Per germline, CDR1 SQVTM and CDR2 ANQGSEA. This CDR3 comprises 13 residues. The entire variable domain, with the rest obtained from reference TRBV29-1 and TRBJ1-5, is as follows: SAVISQKPSRDICQRGTSLTIQCQVDSQVTMMFWYRQQPGQSLTLIATANQGSEATYESGFVIDKFPISRPNLTFSTLTVSNMSPEDSSIYLCSVGDSLQQPQHFGDGTRLSIL.

This sequence joins TRBV28 and TRBJ2-7, with 10 bases aligning to TRBD1. Per germline, CDR1 MDHEN and CDR2 SYDVKM. Trimming at V came to 4 bases and at J to 0 bases, leaving 3 bases not matched to a gene. The CDR3 runs 15 residues. In DNA, the CDR3 is TGTGCCAGCAGTTCCGGACAGGGGGGCTCCTACGAGCAGTACTTC. It yields the protein CASSSGQGGSYEQYF.

The chain has TRBV7-8 and TRBJ2-3, with no clear D. V lost 1 base and J lost 0, with 5 bases in between. CDR1 SGHVS and CDR2 FQNEAQ come from the germline V gene. CDR3 length: 14 residues. This CDR3 is CASSLEASTDTQYF. The CDR3 DNA sequence: TGTGCCAGCAGCTTAGAAGCAAGCACAGATACGCAGTATTTT.

The chain carries TRBV2 and TRBJ1-4; 7 nucleotides match TRBD1. J was trimmed by 5 bases and V by 11 bases; bases with no gene match: 14. From germline, CDR1 is SNHLY and CDR2 FYNNEI. This CDR3 contains 15 residues. The CDR3 bases are TGTGCCGGACAGCTCGGGACAGCGGCAAATGAAAAACTGTTTTTT. It translates to CAGQLGTAANEKLFF.

The J gene is TRBJ1-5, the V gene TRBV7-3; a weak D match, TRBD1 (5 bases). Between the trimmed V and J ends, which lost 8 bases and 0 bases, there was a span of 8 bases. CDR1 is SGHTA and CDR2 is FQGTGA in the germline V gene. The CDR3 extends over 13 amino acids. The CDR3 nucleotides read TGTGCCAGCTCGACAGATAGCAATCAGCCCCAGCATTTT. This translates into CASSTDSNQPQHF.

With respect to this clone: Additional DNA sequences in this sample encode the identical CDR3. The chain carries TRBV7-9 and TRBJ1-2; 10 positions match TRBD1. Germline CDR1 SEHNR, CDR2 FQNEAQ (reference sequence). With 3 bases clipped from V and 2 bases from J, the junction kept 0 bases outside the gene matches. The CDR3 extends over 14 amino acids. CDR3 in DNA: TGTGCCAGCAGCTTGGGACAGGGGAACTATGGCTACACCTTC. The encoded protein is CASSLGQGNYGYTF.

The V call is TRBV6-6, the J call TRBJ1-6, with D possibly being TRBD1 (6 bases). With 5 bases removed from V and 7 bases from J, the gap between germline ends came to 15 bases. Germline V lookup: CDR1 MNHNY, CDR2 SVGAGI (reference sequence). The CDR3 loop spans 15 amino acids. CDR3 residues: CASSIQTGSNSPLHF. CDR3 nucleotide sequence: TGTGCCAGCAGTATCCAGACAGGCTCCAATTCACCCCTCCACTTT.

V and J are TRBV18 and TRBJ2-7, with TRBD1 identical over 12 bases. J gave up 7 bases and V 1 base, and 11 bases lay outside the gene matches. The CDR3 contains 17 residues. The germline gives CDR1 KGHSH, CDR2 LQKENI. The CDR3 loop reads CASSPLPTGTGGREQYF. The CDR3 region has the DNA TGTGCCAGCTCACCACTTCCGACCGGGACAGGGGGCAGGGAGCAGTACTTC.

The rearrangement uses TRBV5-1 and TRBJ2-2; TRBD1 aligns across 12 bases. Per the germline V gene, CDR1 is SGHRS and CDR2 is YFSETQ. With V trimmed by 5 bases and J by 4 bases, 6 bases remained unmatched. The CDR3 spans 16 residues. The CDR3 spells CASREGQGAGTGELFF. As DNA, the CDR3 is TGCGCCAGCAGGGAGGGACAGGGGGCCGGCACCGGGGAGCTGTTTTTT.

The V gene is TRBV4-1, the J gene TRBJ1-3, with 8 bases that match TRBD1. The CDR3 consists of 16 residues. Unmatched junction bases numbered 6, after V lost 5 bases and J lost 0 bases. Germline CDR1 is MGHRA and CDR2 is YSYEKL. CDR3 in amino acids: CASSTLDRGSGNTIYF. The DNA for the CDR3 is TGCGCCAGCAGCACACTCGACAGGGGCTCTGGAAACACCATATATTTT.

The CDR3 spells CASSQAEYNEQFF. The DNA of the CDR3 is TGTGCCAGCAGCCAAGCGGAGTACAATGAGCAGTTCTTC. This sequence joins TRBV14 and TRBJ2-1; D not resolved. The CDR3 is made up of 13 amino acids. V gave up 1 base and J gave up 4 bases, with 5 bases separating them. CDR1 SGHDN and CDR2 FVKESK come from the germline V gene.

V gene TRBV5-1 combines with J gene TRBJ1-1; D not resolved. Trimming left V 0 bases short and J 5 bases short, with 11 bases between. From germline, CDR1 is SGHRS and CDR2 YFSETQ. CDR3 length equals 14 residues. Written as DNA, the CDR3 is TGCGCCAGCAGCTTGGACGGGAGGGTGACTGAAGCTTTCTTT. Protein sequence: CASSLDGRVTEAFF.

The V call is TRBV6-5, the J call TRBJ2-7, with D tentatively TRBD2 (6 bases). Trimming took 3 bases from V and 4 from J, leaving 13 bases between them. Germline CDR1 reads MNHEY; CDR2 reads SVGAGI. The CDR3 covers 14 residues. The CDR3 is CASSYLGGVYEQYF. The CDR3 DNA reads as TGTGCCAGCAGTTATTTGGGCGGGGTATACGAGCAGTACTTC.